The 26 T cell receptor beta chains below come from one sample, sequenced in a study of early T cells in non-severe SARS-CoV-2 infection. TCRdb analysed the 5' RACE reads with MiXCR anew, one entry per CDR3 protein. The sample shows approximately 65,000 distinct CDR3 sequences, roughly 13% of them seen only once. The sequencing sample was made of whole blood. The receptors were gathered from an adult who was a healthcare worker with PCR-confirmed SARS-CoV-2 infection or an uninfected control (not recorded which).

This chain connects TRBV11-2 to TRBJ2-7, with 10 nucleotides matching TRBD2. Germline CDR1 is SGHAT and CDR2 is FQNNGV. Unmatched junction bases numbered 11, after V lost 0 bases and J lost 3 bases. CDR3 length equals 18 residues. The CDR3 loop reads CASSLEGPSGGAFYEQYF. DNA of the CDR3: TGTGCCAGCAGCTTAGAGGGGCCTAGCGGGGGAGCATTCTACGAGCAGTACTTC.

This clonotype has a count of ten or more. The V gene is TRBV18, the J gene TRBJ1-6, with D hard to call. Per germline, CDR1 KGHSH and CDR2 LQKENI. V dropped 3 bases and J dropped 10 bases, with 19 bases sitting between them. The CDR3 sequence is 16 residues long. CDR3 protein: CASSPAGSGMGSPLHF. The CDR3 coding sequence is TGTGCCAGCTCACCTGCCGGATCCGGCATGGGCTCACCCCTCCACTTT.

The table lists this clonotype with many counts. Written as DNA, the CDR3 is TGTGCCAGTAAAAACCGGGACACCTCCTATGGCTACACCTTC. It encodes CASKNRDTSYGYTF. This chain joins TRBV19 and TRBJ1-2; the D gene is possibly TRBD1 (6 bases). Between the trimmed V and J ends, which lost 7 bases and 4 bases, there was a span of 16 bases. The CDR3 has 14 residues. CDR1 and CDR2 (germline): LNHDA, SQIVND (reference sequence).

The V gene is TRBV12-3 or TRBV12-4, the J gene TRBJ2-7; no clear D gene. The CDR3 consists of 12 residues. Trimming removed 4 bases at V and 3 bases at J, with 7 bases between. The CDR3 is CASSSHGYEQYF. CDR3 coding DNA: TGTGCCAGCAGTTCTCACGGCTACGAGCAGTACTTC.

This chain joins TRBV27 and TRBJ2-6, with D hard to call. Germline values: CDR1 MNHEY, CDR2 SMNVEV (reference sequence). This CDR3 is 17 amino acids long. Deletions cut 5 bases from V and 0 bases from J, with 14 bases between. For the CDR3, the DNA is TGTGCCAGCAGTAAGGCCCTAACCAACTCTGGGGCCAACGTCCTGACTTTC. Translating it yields CASSKALTNSGANVLTF.

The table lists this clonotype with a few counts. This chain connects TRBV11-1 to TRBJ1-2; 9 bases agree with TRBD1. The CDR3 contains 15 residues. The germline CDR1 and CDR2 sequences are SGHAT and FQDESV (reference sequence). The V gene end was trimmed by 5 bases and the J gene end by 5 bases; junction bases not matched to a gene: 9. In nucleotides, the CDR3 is TGTGCCAGCAGCCGTCGACAGGGGACAGGGTATGGCTACACCTTC. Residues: CASSRRQGTGYGYTF.

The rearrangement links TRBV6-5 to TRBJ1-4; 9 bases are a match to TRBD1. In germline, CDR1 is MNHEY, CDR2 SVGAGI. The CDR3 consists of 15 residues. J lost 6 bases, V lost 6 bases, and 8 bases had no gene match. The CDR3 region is CASRRLTGGYEKLFF. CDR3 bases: TGTGCCAGCAGAAGATTGACAGGGGGGTATGAAAAACTGTTTTTT.

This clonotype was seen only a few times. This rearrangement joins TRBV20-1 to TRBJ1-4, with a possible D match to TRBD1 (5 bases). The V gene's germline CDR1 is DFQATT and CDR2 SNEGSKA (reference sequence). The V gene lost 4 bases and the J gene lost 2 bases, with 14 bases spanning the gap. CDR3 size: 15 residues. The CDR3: CSAKVLGGTNEKLFF. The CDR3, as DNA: TGCAGTGCTAAGGTCCTGGGGGGGACTAATGAAAAACTGTTTTTT.

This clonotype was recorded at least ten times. The CDR3, as DNA: TGTGCCAGTAGAACGACAGGGGTTGAGCAGTTCTTC. It specifies CASRTTGVEQFF. The chain links TRBV19 to TRBJ2-1; 8 bases are a match to TRBD1. The germline V gene has CDR1 LNHDA and CDR2 SQIVND (reference sequence). V was clipped by 6 bases and J by 9 bases; unmatched bases: 4. This CDR3 region has 12 residues.

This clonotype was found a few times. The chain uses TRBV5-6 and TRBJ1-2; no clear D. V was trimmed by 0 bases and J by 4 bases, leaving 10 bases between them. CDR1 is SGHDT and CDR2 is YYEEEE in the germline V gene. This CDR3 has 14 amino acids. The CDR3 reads CASSLASLPYGYTF. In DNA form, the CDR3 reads TGTGCCAGCAGCTTGGCTTCCCTACCCTATGGCTACACCTTC.

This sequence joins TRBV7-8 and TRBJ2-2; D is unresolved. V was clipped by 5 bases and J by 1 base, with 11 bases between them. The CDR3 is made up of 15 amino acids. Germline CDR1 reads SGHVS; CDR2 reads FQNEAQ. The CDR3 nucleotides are TGTGCCAGCAGCCCCCATAGGATGAACACCGGGGAGCTGTTTTTT. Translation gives CASSPHRMNTGELFF.

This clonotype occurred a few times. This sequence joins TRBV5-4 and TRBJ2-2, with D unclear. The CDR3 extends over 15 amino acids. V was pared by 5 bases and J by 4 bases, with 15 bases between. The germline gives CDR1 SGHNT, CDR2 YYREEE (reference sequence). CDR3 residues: CASRPVGPGTGELFF. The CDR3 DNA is TGTGCCAGCAGGCCGGTGGGCCCGGGCACCGGGGAGCTGTTTTTT. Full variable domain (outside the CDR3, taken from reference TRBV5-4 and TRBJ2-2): ETGVTQSPTHLIKTRGQQVTLRCSSQSGHNTVSWYQQALGQGPQFIFQYYREEENGRGNFPPRFSGLQFPNYSSELNVNALELDDSALYLCASRPVGPGTGELFFGEGSRLTVL.

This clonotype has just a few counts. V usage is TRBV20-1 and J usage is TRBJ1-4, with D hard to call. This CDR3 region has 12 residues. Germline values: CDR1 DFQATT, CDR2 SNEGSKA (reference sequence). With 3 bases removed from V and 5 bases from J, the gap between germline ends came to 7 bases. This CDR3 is CSARAGNEKLFF. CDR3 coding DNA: TGCAGTGCTAGGGCCGGGAATGAAAAACTGTTTTTT.

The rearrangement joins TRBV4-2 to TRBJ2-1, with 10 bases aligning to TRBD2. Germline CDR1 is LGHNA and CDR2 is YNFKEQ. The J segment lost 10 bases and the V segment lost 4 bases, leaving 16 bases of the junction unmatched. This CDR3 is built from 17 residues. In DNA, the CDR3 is TGTGCCAGCAGCCCCGGTTTTTTAAGCGGGGGGGCCGGCGAGCAGTTCTTC. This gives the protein CASSPGFLSGGAGEQFF.

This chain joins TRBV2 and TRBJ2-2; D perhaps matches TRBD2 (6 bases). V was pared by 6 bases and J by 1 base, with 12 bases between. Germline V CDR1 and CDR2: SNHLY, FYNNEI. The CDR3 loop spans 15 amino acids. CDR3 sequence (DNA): TGTGCCAGCAGCAGGACTAAAGGGAACACCGGGGAGCTGTTTTTT. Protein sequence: CASSRTKGNTGELFF.

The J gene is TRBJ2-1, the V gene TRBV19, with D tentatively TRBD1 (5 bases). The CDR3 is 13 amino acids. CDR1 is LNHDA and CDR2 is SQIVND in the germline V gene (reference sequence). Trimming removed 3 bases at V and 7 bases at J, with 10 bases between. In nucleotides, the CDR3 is TGTGCCAGTAGTATCGACAGTTGGAATGAGCAGTTCTTC. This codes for CASSIDSWNEQFF.

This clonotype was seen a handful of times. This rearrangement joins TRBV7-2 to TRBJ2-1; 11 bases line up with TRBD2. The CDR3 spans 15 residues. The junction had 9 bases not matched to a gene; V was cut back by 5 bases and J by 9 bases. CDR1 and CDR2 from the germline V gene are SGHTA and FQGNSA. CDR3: CASSLRGLAEGEQFF. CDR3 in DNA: TGTGCCAGCAGCCTCCGGGGACTAGCGGAGGGTGAGCAGTTCTTC.

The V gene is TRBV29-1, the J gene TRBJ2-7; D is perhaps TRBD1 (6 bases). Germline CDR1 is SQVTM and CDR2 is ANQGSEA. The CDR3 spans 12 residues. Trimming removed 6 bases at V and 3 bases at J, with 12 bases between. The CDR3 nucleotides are TGCAGCGTCCTCGGACAGTTCTACGAGCAGTACTTC. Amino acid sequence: CSVLGQFYEQYF.

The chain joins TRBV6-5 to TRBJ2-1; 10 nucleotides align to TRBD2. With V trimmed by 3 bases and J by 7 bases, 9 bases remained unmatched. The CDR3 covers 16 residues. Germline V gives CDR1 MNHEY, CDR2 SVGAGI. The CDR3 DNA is TGTGCCAGCAGTTATCCACTAGCGGGGAATCGAAATGAGCAGTTCTTC. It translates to CASSYPLAGNRNEQFF.

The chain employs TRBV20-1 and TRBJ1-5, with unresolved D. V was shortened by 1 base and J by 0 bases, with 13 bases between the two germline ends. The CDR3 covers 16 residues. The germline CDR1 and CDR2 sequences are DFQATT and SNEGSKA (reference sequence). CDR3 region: CSARAPTDYSNQPQHF. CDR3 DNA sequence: TGCAGTGCTAGAGCCCCGACCGATTATAGCAATCAGCCCCAGCATTTT.

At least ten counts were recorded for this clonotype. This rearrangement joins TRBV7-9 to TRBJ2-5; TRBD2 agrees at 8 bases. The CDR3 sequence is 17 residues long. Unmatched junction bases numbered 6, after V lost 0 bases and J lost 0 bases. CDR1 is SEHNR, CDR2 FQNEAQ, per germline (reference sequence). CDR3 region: CASSLAQLAVYQETQYF. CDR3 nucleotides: TGTGCCAGCAGCTTAGCCCAACTAGCGGTTTACCAAGAGACCCAGTACTTC.

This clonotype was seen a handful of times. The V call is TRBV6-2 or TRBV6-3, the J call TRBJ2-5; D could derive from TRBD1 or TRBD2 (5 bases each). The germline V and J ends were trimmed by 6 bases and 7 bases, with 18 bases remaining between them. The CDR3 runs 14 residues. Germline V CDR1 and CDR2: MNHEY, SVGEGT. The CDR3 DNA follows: TGTGCCAGCAGCCCTACGGGGCAAGGAGGGACCCAGTACTTC. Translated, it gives CASSPTGQGGTQYF.

The CDR3 protein is CASSEELAGVDTQYF. CDR3 DNA sequence: TGTGCCAGCAGTGAAGAACTAGCGGGGGTTGATACGCAGTATTTT. The chain has TRBV2 and TRBJ2-3; 11 bases match TRBD2. Trimming at V came to 1 base and at J to 6 bases, leaving 3 bases not matched to a gene. Germline assignment: CDR1 SNHLY and CDR2 FYNNEI. The CDR3 is 15 amino acids.

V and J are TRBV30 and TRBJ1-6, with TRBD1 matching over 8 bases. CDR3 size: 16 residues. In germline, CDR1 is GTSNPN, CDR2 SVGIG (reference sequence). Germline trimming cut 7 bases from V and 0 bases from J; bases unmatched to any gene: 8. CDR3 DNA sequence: TGTGCCTTTCGGACAGGGCCAAACTCCTATAATTCACCCCTCCACTTT. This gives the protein CAFRTGPNSYNSPLHF.

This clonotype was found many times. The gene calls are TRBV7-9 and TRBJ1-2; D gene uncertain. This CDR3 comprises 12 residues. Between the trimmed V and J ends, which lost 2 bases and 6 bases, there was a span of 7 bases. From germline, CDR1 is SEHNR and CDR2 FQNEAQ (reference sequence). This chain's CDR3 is CASSLFQHGYTF. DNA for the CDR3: TGTGCCAGCAGCTTATTCCAGCATGGCTACACCTTC.

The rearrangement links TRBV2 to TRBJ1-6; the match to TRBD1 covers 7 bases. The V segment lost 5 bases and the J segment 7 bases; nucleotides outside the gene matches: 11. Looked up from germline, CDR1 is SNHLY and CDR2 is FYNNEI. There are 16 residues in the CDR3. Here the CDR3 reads CASSNEPGQRNSPLHF. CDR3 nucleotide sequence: TGTGCCAGCAGTAACGAGCCGGGACAGCGAAATTCACCCCTCCACTTT.